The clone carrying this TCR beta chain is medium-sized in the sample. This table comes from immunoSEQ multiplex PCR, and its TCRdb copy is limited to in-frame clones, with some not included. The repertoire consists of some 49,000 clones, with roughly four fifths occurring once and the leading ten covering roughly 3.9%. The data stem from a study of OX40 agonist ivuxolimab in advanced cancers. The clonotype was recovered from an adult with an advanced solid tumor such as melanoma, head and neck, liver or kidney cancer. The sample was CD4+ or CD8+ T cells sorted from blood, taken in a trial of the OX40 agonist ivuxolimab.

The CDR3 DNA reads TGTGCCTGGAGTAGAACCAGGTCACCCCTCCACTTT. This encodes CAWSRTRSPLHF. The chain recombines TRBV30 with TRBJ1-6; D not resolved. V was trimmed by 2 bases and J by 10 bases, leaving 9 bases between them. The CDR3 length is 12 residues. Germline V gives CDR1 GTSNPN, CDR2 SVGIG (reference sequence).